This T cell receptor beta chain originates from a study of shared clonotypes between healthy human individuals. Study conclusions and caveats: Despite large depth, rarefaction showed incomplete sorted-subset sequencing.

CD45RO-negative cells were positively selected for CCR7, leaving out terminally differentiated effector memory CD45RA+ cells. Sequencing was performed with immunoSEQ multiplex PCR; in TCRdb, only in-frame clones are kept and a portion is missing. The data contain a few hundred thousand clones, around 95% of them seen just once; the ten biggest clones take up roughly 0.1%. Comments on this clone: Its antigen remains unidentified. Other DNA sequences in this specimen translate into the identical CDR3.

CDR1 and CDR2 from the germline V gene are MNHEY and SMNVEV (reference sequence). The ends lost 4 bases at V and 2 bases at J; junction bases unmatched: 1. CDR3 length: 13 residues. V and J are TRBV27 and TRBJ2-7, with 8 bases lining up with TRBD1. Source material: naive CD8+ T cells sorted from blood. The receptor was derived from a woman in her thirties in good health. The CDR3 reads CASSSTGAYEQYF. The CDR3 nucleotides are TGTGCCAGCAGTTCGACAGGGGCCTACGAGCAGTACTTC.